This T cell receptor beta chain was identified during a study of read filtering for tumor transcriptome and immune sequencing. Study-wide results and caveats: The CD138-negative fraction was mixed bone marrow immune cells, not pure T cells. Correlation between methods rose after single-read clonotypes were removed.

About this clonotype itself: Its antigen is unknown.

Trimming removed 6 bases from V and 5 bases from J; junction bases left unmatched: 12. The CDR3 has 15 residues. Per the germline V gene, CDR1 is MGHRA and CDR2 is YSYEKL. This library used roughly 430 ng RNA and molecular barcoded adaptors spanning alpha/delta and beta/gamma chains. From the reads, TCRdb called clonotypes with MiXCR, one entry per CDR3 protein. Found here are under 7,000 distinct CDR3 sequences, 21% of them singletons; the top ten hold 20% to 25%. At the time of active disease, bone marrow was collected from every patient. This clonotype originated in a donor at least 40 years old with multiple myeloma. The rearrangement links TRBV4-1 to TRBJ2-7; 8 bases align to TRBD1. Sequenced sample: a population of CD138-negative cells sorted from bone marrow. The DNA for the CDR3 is TGCGCCAGCAGTGATCCGGGACAGGTACCCCACGAGCAGTACTTC. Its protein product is CASSDPGQVPHEQYF.